These 21 T cell receptor beta chains were all obtained from the same sample, sequenced in a study of response to subunit inactivated influenza vaccine (dated by TCRdb to the late 2010s). The library relied on RT-PCR. Reads for this sample came from an Illumina HiSeq 2500. The public sequencing data were trimmed at Q25 with fastp and processed into clonotypes with MiXCR by TCRdb, which kept only in-frame beta chains. A single entry per CDR3 protein holds the most common genes and DNA from its merged rows. For this sample the table gives about 800,000 distinct CDR3 sequences, of which 21% were detected only once. About 10% of the sample is in the top ten clones. Sample: PBMCs from blood, taken roughly 5 days after vaccination. The receptor source for this set is a man aged 50 or older who received an inactivated influenza vaccine. Donor details come from another sample of the same person, matched by shared clones.

The genes are TRBV4-3 and TRBJ2-7; D uncertain. The V end was cut by 0 bases, the J end by 3 bases, with 15 bases between. CDR3 length: 16 amino acids. Germline CDR1 is LGHNA and CDR2 is YSLEER. In DNA form, the CDR3 reads TGCGCCAGCAGCCAAGATCATAGGCAGCCTAGCTACGAGCAGTACTTC. Residues: CASSQDHRQPSYEQYF.

The chain recombines TRBV6-1 with TRBJ2-7; tentatively, D is TRBD1 (7 bases). Trimming left V 6 bases short and J 3 bases short, with 18 bases between. The CDR3 contains 15 residues. CDR1 and CDR2 (germline): MNHNS, SASEGT. In DNA form, the CDR3 reads TGTGCCAGCAGGCCAGGGGGACGGGGAGGCTACGAGCAGTACTTC. It yields the protein CASRPGGRGGYEQYF.

V gene TRBV20-1 combines with J gene TRBJ1-5, with D perhaps TRBD1 (5 bases). The CDR3 runs 16 residues. V gave up 1 base and J gave up 6 bases, with 19 bases separating them. Germline-derived CDR1 and CDR2 are DFQATT and SNEGSKA (reference sequence). CDR3 sequence (DNA): TGCAGTGCTAGAGCACAGACGGGGCTTCGGGGTCAGCCCCAGCATTTT. This encodes CSARAQTGLRGQPQHF.

This clonotype was counted only a few times. This chain links TRBV11-1 with TRBJ2-3; TRBD2 agrees at 9 bases. Germline CDR1 SGHAT, CDR2 FQDESV (reference sequence). V lost 2 bases, J lost 0 bases, and 9 bases stayed unmatched. This CDR3 region has 18 residues. The CDR3 sequence: CASSLLAGGPRSTDTQYF. The DNA for the CDR3 is TGTGCCAGCAGCTTATTGGCGGGAGGGCCGAGGAGCACAGATACGCAGTATTTT.

This clonotype has only a few counts. The V gene is TRBV12-3 or TRBV12-4, the J gene TRBJ2-5, with TRBD1 matching over 9 bases. There are 15 residues in the CDR3. J gave up 5 bases and V 2 bases, and 6 bases lay outside the gene matches. The DNA of the CDR3 is TGTGCCAGCAGTTTACTACAGGGGGCGCAGGAGACCCAGTACTTC. Encoded protein: CASSLLQGAQETQYF.

This clonotype has only a few counts. V gene TRBV7-2 combines with J gene TRBJ2-3; D is undetermined. The CDR3 runs 12 residues. V lost 7 bases and J lost 4, with 9 bases in between. Germline CDR1 SGHTA, CDR2 FQGNSA. This chain's CDR3 is CASTSSADTQYF. The CDR3 region has the DNA TGTGCCAGCACATCCAGCGCAGATACGCAGTATTTT.

This chain joins TRBV6-5 and TRBJ2-5; 13 bases are a match to TRBD2. Looked up from germline, CDR1 is MNHEY and CDR2 is SVGAGI. The CDR3 spans 16 residues. V was clipped by 2 bases and J by 5 bases; unmatched bases: 5. CDR3 in amino acids: CASSYLTTSGGETQYF. CDR3 nucleotides: TGTGCCAGCAGTTACCTGACGACTAGCGGGGGGGAGACCCAGTACTTC.

This sequence joins TRBV2 and TRBJ2-5, with 7 bases aligning to TRBD1. Trimming took 2 bases from V and 5 from J; bases not matched to a gene: 5. The length of the CDR3 is 14 residues. Germline V gene lookup returns CDR1 SNHLY and CDR2 FYNNEI. The CDR3 sequence is CASSEFTGVETQYF. The CDR3 DNA reads as TGTGCCAGCAGTGAATTTACAGGGGTGGAGACCCAGTACTTC.

The chain couples TRBV11-2 to TRBJ2-2; D is undetermined. CDR1 SGHAT and CDR2 FQNNGV come from the germline V gene. The CDR3 sequence is 15 residues long. Trimming pared 4 bases from V and 2 bases from J, leaving 11 bases between. The CDR3 DNA sequence: TGTGCCAGCAGCTCCTTGGCGGCTAACACCGGGGAGCTGTTTTTT. It yields the protein CASSSLAANTGELFF. The full variable domain, with the rest looked up from reference TRBV11-2 and TRBJ2-2, is EAGVAQSPRYKIIEKRQSVAFWCNPISGHATLYWYQQILGQGPKLLIQFQNNGVVDDSQLPKDRFSAERLKGVDSTLKIQPAKLEDSAVYLCASSSLAANTGELFFGEGSRLTVL.

This clonotype was seen only a few times. The V and J genes are TRBV6-2 or TRBV6-3 and TRBJ2-7, with 7 nucleotides matching TRBD2. CDR1 MNHEY and CDR2 SVGEGT come from the germline V gene. CDR3 length equals 15 residues. V lost 4 bases and J lost 0; bases outside the gene matches: 6. DNA for the CDR3: TGTGCCAGCAGTTCCCTGGGGGGGATCTCCTACGAGCAGTACTTC. This encodes CASSSLGGISYEQYF.

The rearrangement joins TRBV6-5 to TRBJ1-6; possible D gene TRBD1, 5 bases. V shed 2 bases and J shed 8 bases, with 13 bases lying between them. This CDR3 contains 15 residues. CDR1 and CDR2 from the germline V gene are MNHEY and SVGAGI. The CDR3 loop reads CASSYGGSAYSPLHF. DNA of the CDR3: TGTGCCAGCAGTTACGGGGGGTCGGCGTATTCACCCCTCCACTTT.

There are a few counts of this clonotype. The gene calls are TRBV7-2 and TRBJ2-7; D not resolved. Per germline, CDR1 SGHTA and CDR2 FQGNSA. The CDR3 has 17 residues. V was shortened by 1 base and J by 0 bases, with 16 bases between the two germline ends. Here the CDR3 reads CASSLVLGVLNSYEQYF. CDR3 coding DNA: TGTGCCAGCAGCTTAGTCCTTGGGGTCCTAAACTCCTACGAGCAGTACTTC.

This clonotype turned up a few times. CDR3 nucleotides: TGCAGTGCTGGAGCAGGGTCCTACGAGCAGTACTTC. It codes for CSAGAGSYEQYF. The chain has TRBV20-1 and TRBJ2-7; tentative D call: TRBD1 (5 bases). CDR3 length: 12 residues. Trimming took off 5 bases at V and 1 base at J, with 9 bases between the two ends. Looked up from germline, CDR1 is DFQATT and CDR2 is SNEGSKA (reference sequence).

This clonotype has just a few counts. V and J are TRBV27 and TRBJ2-7; D is possibly TRBD1 (6 bases). Per germline, CDR1 MNHEY and CDR2 SMNVEV (reference sequence). Trimming took 5 bases from V and 3 from J, leaving 14 bases between them. CDR3 size: 14 residues. CDR3 DNA sequence: TGTGCCAGCAGTAGCAGGGGAAACGGCTACGAGCAGTACTTC. Protein sequence: CASSSRGNGYEQYF.

This clonotype has at least ten counts. The chain has TRBV29-1 and TRBJ2-1; 7 bases line up with TRBD1. The J segment lost 9 bases and the V segment lost 1 base, leaving 12 bases of the junction unmatched. The germline gives CDR1 SQVTM, CDR2 ANQGSEA. The CDR3 contains 15 residues. The CDR3 nucleotides are TGCAGCGTTGAAGGTCCGGCATCCCCAGGGGGTGAGCAGTTCTTC. Translation: CSVEGPASPGGEQFF.

At least ten counts were recorded for this clonotype. This chain links TRBV9 with TRBJ2-7; 10 bases line up with TRBD1. CDR1 is SGDLS, CDR2 YYNGEE, per germline. V was pared by 0 bases and J by 2 bases, with 2 bases of the junction left unmatched. The CDR3 is 15 residues long. CDR3: CASSVEGQGAYEQYF. The CDR3 coding sequence is TGTGCCAGCAGCGTAGAAGGACAGGGGGCCTACGAGCAGTACTTC.

The chain employs TRBV20-1 and TRBJ1-1; D ambiguous. Germline assignment: CDR1 DFQATT and CDR2 SNEGSKA (reference sequence). Trimming removed 3 bases from V and 6 bases from J, with 8 bases in between. This CDR3 spans 11 amino acids. CDR3 nucleotides: TGCAGTGCTAGCCCCGTGGCTGAAGCTTTCTTT. This translates into CSASPVAEAFF.

A few counts support this clonotype. This rearrangement joins TRBV4-3 to TRBJ1-6; D uncertain. Germline CDR1 and CDR2: LGHNA and YSLEER. This CDR3 has 14 amino acids. V was pared by 8 bases and J by 9 bases, with 17 bases between. CDR3 in DNA: TGCGCCAGCGGCCTTTGGGCTTCGGGTTCACCCCTCCACTTT. Translation gives CASGLWASGSPLHF.

The chain combines TRBV19 with TRBJ1-2; D is possibly TRBD1 (6 bases). Trimming left V 4 bases short and J 4 bases short, with 16 bases between. CDR3 length: 15 residues. Looked up from germline, CDR1 is LNHDA and CDR2 is SQIVND (reference sequence). This chain's CDR3 is CASSKLPPGAYGYTF. The CDR3 DNA reads as TGTGCCAGTAGTAAACTGCCTCCGGGGGCCTATGGCTACACCTTC. Looking up the rest from reference TRBV19 and TRBJ1-2 gives the full variable domain: DGGITQSPKYLFRKEGQNVTLSCEQNLNHDAMYWYRQDPGQGLRLIYYSQIVNDFQKGDIAEGYSVSREKKESFPLTVTSAQKNPTAFYLCASSKLPPGAYGYTFGSGTRLTVV.

This chain uses TRBV5-1 with TRBJ2-3; the match to TRBD2 covers 13 bases. With V trimmed by 3 bases and J by 7 bases, 8 bases remained unmatched. Germline V lookup: CDR1 SGHRS, CDR2 YFSETQ. The CDR3 runs 16 residues. As DNA, the CDR3 is TGCGCCAGCAGCTGGACTCCGGGACTAGCGGGGAATACGCAGTATTTT. Protein product: CASSWTPGLAGNTQYF.

The chain is built from TRBV12-3 or TRBV12-4 and TRBJ2-2; 7 bases match TRBD2. Trimming took 8 bases from V and 0 from J; bases not matched to a gene: 3. The CDR3 runs 14 residues. The CDR3 loop reads CASGGVPNTGELFF. The CDR3 DNA reads TGTGCCAGCGGGGGGGTCCCGAACACCGGGGAGCTGTTTTTT.